A single sample gave rise to the 20 T cell receptor beta chains below, sequenced in a study of blood T cell repertoires in COVID-19. Clones were read by immunoSEQ multiplex PCR, and TCRdb kept only the in-frame ones, dropping some. The table records roughly 200,000 clones, around 86% of them present only once. The sample taken for sequencing was peripheral blood. The receptor source for this set is a man in his forties with acute or convalescent COVID-19.

This clone was found once. The genes are TRBV28 and TRBJ1-3, with TRBD1 matching over 8 bases. Trimming cost V 3 bases and J 7 bases; bases outside gene matches: 8. Germline V lookup: CDR1 MDHEN, CDR2 SYDVKM. This CDR3 region has 15 residues. CDR3 region: CASSLGQAIRNTIYF. In DNA, the CDR3 is TGTGCCAGCAGTTTGGGACAGGCAATTAGGAACACCATATATTTT.

A single count supports this clone. V is TRBV4-1 and J is TRBJ1-2; D is perhaps TRBD1 (6 bases). The CDR3 is 15 residues long. Trimming stripped 1 base from V and 4 bases from J, with 13 bases between. CDR1 MGHRA and CDR2 YSYEKL come from the germline V gene. The CDR3 DNA follows: TGCGCCAGCAGCCAAGTTCGGGGGGCCGGCTATGGCTACACCTTC. Translating it yields CASSQVRGAGYGYTF.

The rearrangement uses TRBV19 and TRBJ2-7; D may be TRBD1 (6 bases). The V gene lost 0 bases and the J gene lost 3 bases, with 15 bases spanning the gap. Germline V gene data show CDR1 as LNHDA and CDR2 as SQIVND (reference sequence). This CDR3 has 16 residues. DNA of the CDR3: TGTGCCAGTAGTATAGATCACGGGACACTCTACTACGAGCAGTACTTC. This codes for CASSIDHGTLYYEQYF.

V usage is TRBV5-4 and J usage is TRBJ2-5; 7 positions match TRBD2. The CDR3 loop spans 16 amino acids. V trimming: 4 bases; J trimming: 2 bases; junction bases outside the gene matches: 11. The germline V gene has CDR1 SGHNT and CDR2 YYREEE (reference sequence). CDR3 protein: CASSPGRARPQETQYF. The CDR3 bases are TGTGCCAGCAGCCCTGGGAGGGCCAGGCCTCAAGAGACCCAGTACTTC.

This chain links TRBV10-2 with TRBJ1-1; possibly TRBD1 for D (5 bases). Trimming shortened V by 5 bases and J by 4 bases, and 14 bases separated the two germline ends. This CDR3 spans 14 amino acids. The germline gives CDR1 WSHSY, CDR2 SAAADI. The CDR3 DNA reads as TGCGCCAGCAGTCTATACCAGGGTCTCACTGAAGCTTTCTTT. Protein product: CASSLYQGLTEAFF.

The CDR3 DNA sequence: TGTGCCAGCAGCCCCCGGACTAGTTACAATGAGCAGTTCTTC. As protein: CASSPRTSYNEQFF. J is TRBJ2-1 and V is TRBV9; 7 nucleotides line up with TRBD2. Looked up from germline, CDR1 is SGDLS and CDR2 is YYNGEE. This CDR3 contains 14 residues. With 4 bases clipped from V and 4 bases from J, the junction kept 5 bases outside the gene matches.

The chain carries TRBV5-8 and TRBJ1-6; the match to TRBD1 covers 9 bases. Germline V CDR1 and CDR2: SGHTS, YDEGEE. The junction had 6 bases not matched to a gene; V was cut back by 5 bases and J by 9 bases. The CDR3 is 14 residues long. The CDR3, as DNA: TGTGCCAGCAGATCACAGGGGGCAGGTTCACCCCTCCACTTT. Its translation is CASRSQGAGSPLHF.

J is TRBJ2-1 and V is TRBV7-9, with 10 nucleotides matching TRBD2. V dropped 6 bases and J dropped 9; count of bases not matched to a gene: 20. The CDR3 is 18 residues long. Looked up from germline, CDR1 is SEHNR and CDR2 is FQNEAQ (reference sequence). The CDR3 loop reads CASSHPGDKAGGMSEQFF. The CDR3 DNA reads TGTGCCAGCAGTCATCCAGGGGATAAAGCGGGGGGGATGAGTGAGCAGTTCTTC.

The chain employs TRBV4-2 and TRBJ1-1; D is ambiguous. The CDR3 loop spans 16 amino acids. The V gene lost 1 base and the J gene lost 1 base, with 13 bases spanning the gap. CDR1 and CDR2 (germline): LGHNA, YNFKEQ. In DNA form, the CDR3 reads TGTGCCAGCAGCCAAGTAAGGAACAGCGGGAACACTGAAGCTTTCTTT. Its protein is CASSQVRNSGNTEAFF.

On this clone itself: Other DNA sequences within the sample encode an identical CDR3. V usage is TRBV5-1 and J usage is TRBJ2-7; 8 positions match TRBD1. The germline CDR1 and CDR2 sequences are SGHRS and YFSETQ. CDR3 length: 14 residues. The J segment lost 3 bases and the V segment lost 4 bases, leaving 6 bases of the junction unmatched. This chain's CDR3 is CASSPGQGGYEQYF. The CDR3 DNA follows: TGCGCCAGCAGCCCCGGACAGGGTGGCTACGAGCAGTACTTC.

The count of this clone is one. This chain connects TRBV2 to TRBJ2-6, with D maybe TRBD1 (6 bases). The V end lost 9 bases, the J end lost 0 bases, and 18 bases lay between the germline ends. The CDR3 totals 17 residues. Per the germline V gene, CDR1 is SNHLY and CDR2 is FYNNEI. CDR3: CASPPDRLHSGANVLTF. The CDR3 DNA sequence: TGTGCCAGTCCACCGGACAGACTTCACTCTGGGGCCAACGTCCTGACTTTC.

The chain links TRBV11-3 to TRBJ2-2; TRBD2 agrees at 8 bases. V was clipped by 1 base and J by 5 bases; unmatched bases: 6. CDR1 and CDR2 from the germline V gene are SGHNT and YENEEA. This CDR3 is 16 amino acids long. CDR3 in amino acids: CASSLGAGAWTGELFF. The CDR3 nucleotides read TGTGCCAGCAGCTTAGGAGCGGGGGCGTGGACCGGGGAGCTGTTTTTT. Supplemented by reference TRBV11-3 and TRBJ2-2, the full variable domain reads EAGVVQSPRYKIIEKKQPVAFWCNPISGHNTLYWYLQNLGQGPELLIRYENEEAVDDSQLPKDRFSAERLKGVDSTLKIQPAELGDSAVYLCASSLGAGAWTGELFFGEGSRLTVL.

CDR3 in amino acids: CASSSGQTGNTIYF. Here the CDR3 DNA reads TGTGCCAGCAGCTCGGGACAGACTGGAAACACCATATATTTT. This sequence joins TRBV13 and TRBJ1-3; 7 bases match TRBD1. Trimming removed 4 bases from V and 2 bases from J; junction bases left unmatched: 2. The germline V gene encodes CDR1 PRHDT and CDR2 FYEKMQ (reference sequence). CDR3 size: 14 residues.

Turning to this clone: The same CDR3 can be traced to other DNA sequences in this sample. The chain is built from TRBV29-1 and TRBJ2-2; 8 bases match TRBD2. Germline CDR1 is SQVTM and CDR2 is ANQGSEA. V trimming: 6 bases; J trimming: 0 bases; junction bases outside the gene matches: 3. The CDR3 is made up of 14 amino acids. CDR3 sequence reads: CSVGRGPNTGELFF. Written as DNA, the CDR3 is TGCAGCGTCGGGAGGGGCCCGAACACCGGGGAGCTGTTTTTT.

The table lists this clone with a few counts. The genes are TRBV5-8 and TRBJ1-2; the D gene is possibly TRBD1 (6 bases). CDR3 length: 13 residues. Trimming removed 9 bases from V and 4 bases from J, with 16 bases in between. Per the germline V gene, CDR1 is SGHTS and CDR2 is YDEGEE. CDR3 nucleotides: TGTGCCATGCCCCACGGGACAACCTATGGCTACACCTTC. Amino acids: CAMPHGTTYGYTF.

This chain connects TRBV24-1 to TRBJ2-5; 12 nucleotides line up with TRBD2. Germline V lookup: CDR1 KGHDR, CDR2 SFDVKD. The CDR3 covers 15 residues. V gave up 3 bases and J gave up 3 bases; unmatched junction bases: 1. The CDR3 nucleotides read TGTGCCACCAGTGATCGGACTAGCGGGGAAGAGACCCAGTACTTC. Translation: CATSDRTSGEETQYF.

The chain joins TRBV7-6 to TRBJ2-5; 12 bases map to TRBD2. This CDR3 region has 16 residues. The germline V gene encodes CDR1 SGHVS and CDR2 FNYEAQ. Trimming took 1 base from V and 4 from J; bases not matched to a gene: 4. The CDR3 nucleotides are TGTGCCAGCAGCTTAGGACTAGCGGGGGTGGGAGAGACCCAGTACTTC. Protein sequence: CASSLGLAGVGETQYF. The whole variable domain, filled in from reference TRBV7-6 and TRBJ2-5, reads GAGVSQSPRYKVTKRGQDVALRCDPISGHVSLYWYRQALGQGPEFLTYFNYEAQQDKSGLPNDRFSAERPEGSISTLTIQRTEQRDSAMYRCASSLGLAGVGETQYFGPGTRLLVL.

V and J are TRBV11-2 and TRBJ1-4, with 10 bases that match TRBD1. V shed 0 bases and J 4 bases; nucleotides not matched to a gene: 8. The CDR3 runs to 18 residues. In germline, CDR1 is SGHAT, CDR2 FQNNGV. The CDR3 bases are TGTGCCAGCAGCTTAGACCCGACAGGGGGCTACTATAATGAAAAACTGTTTTTT. Translation gives CASSLDPTGGYYNEKLFF.

J is TRBJ1-1 and V is TRBV11-2, with D maybe TRBD1 (6 bases). Trimming cost V 3 bases and J 1 base, with 12 bases left between them. Germline assignment: CDR1 SGHAT and CDR2 FQNNGV. This CDR3 has 15 residues. In DNA, the CDR3 is TGTGCCAGCAGCTTGGGGGCAGGGGCGAACACTGAAGCTTTCTTT. Its translation is CASSLGAGANTEAFF.

The chain is built from TRBV27 and TRBJ1-5; weak D call: TRBD1 (6 bases). Looked up from germline, CDR1 is MNHEY and CDR2 is SMNVEV (reference sequence). The CDR3 consists of 14 residues. Trimming shortened V by 4 bases and J by 5 bases, and 12 bases separated the two germline ends. DNA of the CDR3: TGTGCCAGCAGTTGGGGGCGCACGGATCAGCCCCAGCATTTT. Encoded protein: CASSWGRTDQPQHF.